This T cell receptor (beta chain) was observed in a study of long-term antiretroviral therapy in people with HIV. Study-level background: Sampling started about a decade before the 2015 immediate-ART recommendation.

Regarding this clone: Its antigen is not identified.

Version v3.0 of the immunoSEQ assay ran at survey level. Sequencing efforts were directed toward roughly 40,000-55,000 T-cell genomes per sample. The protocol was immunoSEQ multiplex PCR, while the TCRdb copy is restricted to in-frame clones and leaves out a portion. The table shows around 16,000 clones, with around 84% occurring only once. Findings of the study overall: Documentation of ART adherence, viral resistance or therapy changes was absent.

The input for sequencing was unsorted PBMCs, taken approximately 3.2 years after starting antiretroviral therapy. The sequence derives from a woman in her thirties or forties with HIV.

This CDR3 is CASSPRGTEAFF. CDR3 coding DNA: TGTGCCAGCAGCCCGCGAGGCACTGAAGCTTTCTTT. V gene TRBV11-3 combines with J gene TRBJ1-1; no clear D gene. Germline V gene data show CDR1 as SGHNT and CDR2 as YENEEA. Trimming left V 5 bases short and J 4 bases short, with 8 bases between. This CDR3 region has 12 residues.